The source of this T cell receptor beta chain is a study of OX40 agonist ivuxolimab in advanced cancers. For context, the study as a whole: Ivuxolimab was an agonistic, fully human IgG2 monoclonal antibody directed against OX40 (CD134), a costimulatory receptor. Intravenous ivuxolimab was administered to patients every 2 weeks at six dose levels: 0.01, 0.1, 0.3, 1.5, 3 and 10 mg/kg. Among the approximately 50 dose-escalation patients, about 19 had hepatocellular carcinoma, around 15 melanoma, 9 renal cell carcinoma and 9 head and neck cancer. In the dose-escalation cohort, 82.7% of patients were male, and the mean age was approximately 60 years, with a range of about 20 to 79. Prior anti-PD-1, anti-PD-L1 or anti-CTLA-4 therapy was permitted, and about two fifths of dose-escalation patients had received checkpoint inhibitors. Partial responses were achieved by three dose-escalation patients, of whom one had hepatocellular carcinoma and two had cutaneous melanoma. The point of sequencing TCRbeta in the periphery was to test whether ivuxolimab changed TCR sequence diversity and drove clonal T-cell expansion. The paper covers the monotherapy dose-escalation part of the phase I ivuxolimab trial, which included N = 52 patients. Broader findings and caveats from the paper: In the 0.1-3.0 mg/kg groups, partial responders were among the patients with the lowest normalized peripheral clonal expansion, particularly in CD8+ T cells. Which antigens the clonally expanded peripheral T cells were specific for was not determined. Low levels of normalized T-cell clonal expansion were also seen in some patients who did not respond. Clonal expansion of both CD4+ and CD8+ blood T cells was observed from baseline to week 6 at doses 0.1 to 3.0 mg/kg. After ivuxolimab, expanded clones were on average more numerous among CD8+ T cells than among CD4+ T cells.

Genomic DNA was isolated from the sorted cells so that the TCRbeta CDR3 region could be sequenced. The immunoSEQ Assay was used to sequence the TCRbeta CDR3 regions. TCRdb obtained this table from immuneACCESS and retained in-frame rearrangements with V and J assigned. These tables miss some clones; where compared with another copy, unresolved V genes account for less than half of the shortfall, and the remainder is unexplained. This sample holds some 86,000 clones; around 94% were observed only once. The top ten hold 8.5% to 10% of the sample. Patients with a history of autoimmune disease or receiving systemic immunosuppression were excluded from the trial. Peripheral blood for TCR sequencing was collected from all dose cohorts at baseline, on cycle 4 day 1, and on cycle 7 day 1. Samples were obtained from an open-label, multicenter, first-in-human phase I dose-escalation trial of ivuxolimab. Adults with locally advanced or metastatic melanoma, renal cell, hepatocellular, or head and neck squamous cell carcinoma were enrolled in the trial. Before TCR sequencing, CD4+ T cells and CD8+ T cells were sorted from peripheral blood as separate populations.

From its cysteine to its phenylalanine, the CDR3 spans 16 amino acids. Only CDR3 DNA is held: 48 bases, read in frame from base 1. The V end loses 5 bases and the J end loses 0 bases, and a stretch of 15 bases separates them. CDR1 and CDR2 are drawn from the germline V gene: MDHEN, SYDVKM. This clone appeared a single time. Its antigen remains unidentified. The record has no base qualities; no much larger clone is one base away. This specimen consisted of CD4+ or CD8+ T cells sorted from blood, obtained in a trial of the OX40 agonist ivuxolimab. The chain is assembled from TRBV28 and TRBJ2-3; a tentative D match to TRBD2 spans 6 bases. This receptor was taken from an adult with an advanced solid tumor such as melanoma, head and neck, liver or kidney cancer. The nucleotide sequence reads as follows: TGTGCCAGCAGTGCCTCTAGGGGAGGTAGCACAGATACGCAGTATTTT. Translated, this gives CASSASRGGSTDTQYF.